This T cell receptor beta chain was captured in a study of molecular identifiers for immune sequencing clone quantification. Methods described previously were used for bulk TCR libraries, and listed TCR primers were applied. MiXCR, applied by TCRdb to the PCR reads, yields one record per CDR3 protein. Counted here are 460,000 or so distinct CDR3 sequences, around a fifth occurring once; the ten biggest clones make up around 0.84%. This clonotype has only a few counts. The CDR3 spans 11 residues. The germline CDR1 and CDR2 sequences are LGHNA and YSLEER. V dropped 10 bases and J dropped 7 bases, with 11 bases sitting between them. Preparation of naive CD8 libraries involved roughly 20,000 to 1,000,000 sorted cells and 10%, 30% or 50% RNA. A CD8+CD4-CCR7+CD45RA+ phenotype served as the sorting definition for naive CD8 T cells.

Sequencing used naive CD8+ T cells from blood, with Jurkat cell RNA spiked in. Subset: FACS-sorted CD8+CD4-CCR7+CD45RA+ naive T cells. This receptor was identified in a human donor in good health. Some libraries in this study had Jurkat cell RNA spiked in. The chain has TRBV4-3 and TRBJ2-1; no firm D call. CDR3 DNA sequence: TGCGCCACAGGCTGGGATAATGAGCAGTTCTTC. Translating gives CATGWDNEQFF.